This TCR beta chain was retrieved from a study of early T cells in non-severe SARS-CoV-2 infection. Each CDR3 protein gets one entry after TCRdb re-called the 5' RACE reads with MiXCR. The sample contains tens of thousands of distinct CDR3 sequences, approximately 5.3% of which appear only once. Per germline, CDR1 SQVTM and CDR2 ANQGSEA. This CDR3 has 12 amino acids. The V gene lost 6 bases and the J gene lost 8 bases, with 14 bases spanning the gap. The TCR originated in an adult who was a healthcare worker with PCR-confirmed SARS-CoV-2 infection or an uninfected control (not recorded which). The V call is TRBV29-1, the J call TRBJ2-1; D is ambiguous. Sequenced: whole blood. The CDR3 region has the DNA TGCAGCGTGAGTAGGCAGGCCTATGAGCAGTTCTTC. Protein: CSVSRQAYEQFF.